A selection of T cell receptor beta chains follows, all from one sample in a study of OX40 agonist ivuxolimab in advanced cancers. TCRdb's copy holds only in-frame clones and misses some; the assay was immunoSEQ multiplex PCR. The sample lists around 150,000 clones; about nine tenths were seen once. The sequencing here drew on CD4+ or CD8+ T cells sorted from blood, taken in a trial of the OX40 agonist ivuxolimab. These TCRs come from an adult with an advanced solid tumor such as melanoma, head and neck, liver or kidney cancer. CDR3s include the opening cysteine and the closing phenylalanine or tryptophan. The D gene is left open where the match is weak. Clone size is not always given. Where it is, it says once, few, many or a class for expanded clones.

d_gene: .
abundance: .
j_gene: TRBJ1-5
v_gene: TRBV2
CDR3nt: TGTGCCAGCAGGCCCGGGATGGGGGGGATGCCCCAGCATTTT
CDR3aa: CASRPGMGGMPQHF

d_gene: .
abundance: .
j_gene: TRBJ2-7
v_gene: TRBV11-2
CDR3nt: TGTGCCAGCAGCTTAGATCTCAGCAGCCCCGAGCAGTACTTC
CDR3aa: CASSLDLSSPEQYF

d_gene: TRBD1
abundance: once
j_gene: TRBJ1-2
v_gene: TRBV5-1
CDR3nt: TGCGCCAGCAGCTTGGAGACAGGGCCTAGCTATGGCTACACCTTC
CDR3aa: CASSLETGPSYGYTF

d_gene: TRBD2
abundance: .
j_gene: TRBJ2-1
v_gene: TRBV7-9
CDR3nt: TGTGCCAGCAGCTTTATACTAGCGGGAGCTAATGAGCAGTTCTTC
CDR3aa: CASSFILAGANEQFF

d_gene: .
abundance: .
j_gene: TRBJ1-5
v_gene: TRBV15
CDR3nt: TGTGCCACCAGCGCCACTGTGGGGGGCCAGCAGCCCCAGCATTTT
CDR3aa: CATSATVGGQQPQHF

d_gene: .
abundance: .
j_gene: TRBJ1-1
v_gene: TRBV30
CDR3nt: TGTGCCTGGAGTGTCGGAGGAGAGGCTTTCTTT
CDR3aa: CAWSVGGEAFF

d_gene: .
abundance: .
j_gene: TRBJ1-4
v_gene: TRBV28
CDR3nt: TGTGCCAGCAGCTCCGCGGGGGCCGCGGGTGAAAAACTGTTTTTT
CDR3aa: CASSSAGAAGEKLFF

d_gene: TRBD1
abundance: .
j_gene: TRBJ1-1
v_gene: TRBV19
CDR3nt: TGTGCCAGTAGTACCGGACAGGCTCGACCGGGGGGCACTGAAGCTTTCTTT
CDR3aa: CASSTGQARPGGTEAFF

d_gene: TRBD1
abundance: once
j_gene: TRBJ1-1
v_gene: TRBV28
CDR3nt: TGTGCCAGCAGCGACGGGACAGTCGGTACTGAAGCTTTCTTT
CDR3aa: CASSDGTVGTEAFF

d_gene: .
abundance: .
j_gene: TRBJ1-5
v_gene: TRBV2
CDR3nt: TGTGCCAGCAGTGATCGAGGGATTGGCAATCAGCCCCAGCATTTT
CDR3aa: CASSDRGIGNQPQHF

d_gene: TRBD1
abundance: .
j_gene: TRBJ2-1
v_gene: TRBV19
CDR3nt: TGTGCCAGTGAAGTGGGACAGCGTTATAGCTCCTACAATGAGCAGTTCTTC
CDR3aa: CASEVGQRYSSYNEQFF

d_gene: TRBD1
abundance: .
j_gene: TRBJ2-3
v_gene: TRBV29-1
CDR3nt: TGCAGCGCTCAAGGACAGGGCACAGATACGCAGTATTTT
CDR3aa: CSAQGQGTDTQYF

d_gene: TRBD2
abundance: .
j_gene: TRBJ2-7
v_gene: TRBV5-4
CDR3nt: TGTGCCAGCAGCGTTACTAGCGGGAGACCCTACGAGCAGTACTTC
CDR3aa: CASSVTSGRPYEQYF

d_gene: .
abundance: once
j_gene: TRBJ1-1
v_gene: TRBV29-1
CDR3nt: TGCAGCGGGGGTTTGGACGGGAACACTGAAGCTTTCTTT
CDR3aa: CSGGLDGNTEAFF

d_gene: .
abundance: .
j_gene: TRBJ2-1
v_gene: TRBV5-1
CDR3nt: TGCGCCAGCATACTAGGAGGTTCCTACAATGAGCAGTTCTTC
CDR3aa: CASILGGSYNEQFF

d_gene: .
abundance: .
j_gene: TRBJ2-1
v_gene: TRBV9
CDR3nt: TGTGCCAGCAGCGGGGGGAGCACAGAGCAGTTCTTC
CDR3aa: CASSGGSTEQFF

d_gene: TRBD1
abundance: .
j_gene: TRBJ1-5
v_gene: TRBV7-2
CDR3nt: TGTGCCAGCAGCTTCGCGGGGACAGGGGGGTTAGGTCAGCCCCAGCATTTT
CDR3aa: CASSFAGTGGLGQPQHF

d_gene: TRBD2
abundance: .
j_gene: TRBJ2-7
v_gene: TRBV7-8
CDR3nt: TGTGCCAGCAGCTTAGTAGCGGGAACCCACGAGCAGTACTTC
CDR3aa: CASSLVAGTHEQYF

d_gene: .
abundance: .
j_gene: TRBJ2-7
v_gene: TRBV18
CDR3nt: TGTGCCAGCTCAGCCCAGGGGGGAGAGCAGTACTTC
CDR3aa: CASSAQGGEQYF

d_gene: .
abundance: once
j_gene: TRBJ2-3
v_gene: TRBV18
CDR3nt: TGTGCCAGCTCGCTGCTGGGCAGCTCTAGCACAGATACGCAGTATTTT
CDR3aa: CASSLLGSSSTDTQYF

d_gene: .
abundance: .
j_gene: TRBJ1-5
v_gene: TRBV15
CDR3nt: TGTGCCACCAGTCTGGGGGGCAATTTTGGCAATCAGCCCCAGCATTTT
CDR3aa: CATSLGGNFGNQPQHF

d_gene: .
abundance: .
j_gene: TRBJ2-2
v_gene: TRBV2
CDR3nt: TGTGCCAGCGAGACAGCGAACACCGGGGAGCTGTTTTTT
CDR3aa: CASETANTGELFF

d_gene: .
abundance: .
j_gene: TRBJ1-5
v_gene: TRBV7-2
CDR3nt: TGTGCCAGCAGCCCATCGGGACAAGTGGAGAGGGCCCAGCATTTT
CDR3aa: CASSPSGQVERAQHF

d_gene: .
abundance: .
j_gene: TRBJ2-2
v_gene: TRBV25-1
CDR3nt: TGTGCCAGCAGATTGGGGGGTCCCGGGGAGCTGTTTTTT
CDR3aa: CASRLGGPGELFF

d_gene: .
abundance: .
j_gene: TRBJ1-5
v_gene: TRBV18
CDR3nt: TGTGCCAGCTCACTAGGACGGCAGGGCCCCCGGGGTCAGCCCCAGCATTTT
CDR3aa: CASSLGRQGPRGQPQHF

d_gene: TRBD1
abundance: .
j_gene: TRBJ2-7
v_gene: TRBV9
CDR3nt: TGTGCCAGCAGCGTTTCGACAGGGCCCATCGAGCAGTACTTC
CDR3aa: CASSVSTGPIEQYF

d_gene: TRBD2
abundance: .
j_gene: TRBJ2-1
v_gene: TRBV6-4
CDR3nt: TGTGCCAGCAGTGACCTAGCGGGAGGGTCCTACAATGAGCAGTTCTTC
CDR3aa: CASSDLAGGSYNEQFF

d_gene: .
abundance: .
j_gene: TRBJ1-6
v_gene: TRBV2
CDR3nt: TGTGCCAGCAGTGGGACAGAGAGCTCCTATAATTCACCCCTCCACTTT
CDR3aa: CASSGTESSYNSPLHF

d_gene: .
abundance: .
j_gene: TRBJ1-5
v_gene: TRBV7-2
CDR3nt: TGTGCCAGCAGCTTAGCAGTAGGCAATCAGCCCCAGCATTTT
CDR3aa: CASSLAVGNQPQHF

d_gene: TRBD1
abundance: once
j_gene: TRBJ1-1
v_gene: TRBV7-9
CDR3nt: TGTGCCAGCAGCCCGGCCCCGACAGGGCGTGAAGCTTTCTTT
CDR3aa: CASSPAPTGREAFF

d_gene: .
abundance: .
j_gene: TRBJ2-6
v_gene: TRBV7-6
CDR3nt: TGTGCCAGCAGCAAAAGAGGATACGACGATTCTGGGGCCAACGTCCTGACTTTC
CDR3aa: CASSKRGYDDSGANVLTF

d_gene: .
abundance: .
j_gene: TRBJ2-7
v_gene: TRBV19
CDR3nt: TGTGCCAGTAGTATGGGAGGTCGCGAGCAGTACTTC
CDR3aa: CASSMGGREQYF

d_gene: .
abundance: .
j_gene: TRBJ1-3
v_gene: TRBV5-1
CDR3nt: TGCGCCAGCAGCTTGTCCCCACTCACAGGGAATGGAAACACCATATATTTT
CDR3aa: CASSLSPLTGNGNTIYF

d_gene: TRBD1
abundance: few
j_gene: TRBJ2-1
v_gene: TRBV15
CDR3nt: TGTGCCACCAGTTCAGGGGGCGGAGGCTCCTACAATGAGCAGTTCTTC
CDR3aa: CATSSGGGGSYNEQFF

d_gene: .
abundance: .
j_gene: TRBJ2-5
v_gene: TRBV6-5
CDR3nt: TGTGCCAGCAGTTCCTACAGCCTCCAAGAGACCCAGTACTTC
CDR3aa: CASSSYSLQETQYF

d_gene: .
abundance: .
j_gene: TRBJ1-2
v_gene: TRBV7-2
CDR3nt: TGTGCCAGCAGCCGACCCCCCGGGTATGACTATGGCTACACCTTC
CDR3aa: CASSRPPGYDYGYTF

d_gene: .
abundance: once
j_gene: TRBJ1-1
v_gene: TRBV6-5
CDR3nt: TGTGCCAGCAGGGACACGGACTTTGAAGCTTTCTTT
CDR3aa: CASRDTDFEAFF

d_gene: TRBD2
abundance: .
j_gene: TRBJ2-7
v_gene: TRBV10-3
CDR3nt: TGTGCCATCAGGGGCGGGAGTATGGTCTACGAGCAGTACTTC
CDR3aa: CAIRGGSMVYEQYF

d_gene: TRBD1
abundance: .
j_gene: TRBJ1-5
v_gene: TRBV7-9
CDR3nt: TGTGCCAGCAGCTTAGGGGGACAGCCCAATCAGCCCCAGCATTTT
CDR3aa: CASSLGGQPNQPQHF

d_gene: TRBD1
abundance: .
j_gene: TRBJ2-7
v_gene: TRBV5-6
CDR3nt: TGTGCCAGCAGCCGGGACAGGGGCTACGAGCAGTACTTC
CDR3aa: CASSRDRGYEQYF

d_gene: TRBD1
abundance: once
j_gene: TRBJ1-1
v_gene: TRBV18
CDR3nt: TGTGCCAGCTCACGCCACCGGGACAGGGCCACTGAAGCTTTCTTT
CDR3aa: CASSRHRDRATEAFF

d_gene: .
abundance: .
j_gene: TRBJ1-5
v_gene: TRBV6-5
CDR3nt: TGTGCCAGCAGTTACCGCCCTGGGGATGGCAATCAGCCCCAGCATTTT
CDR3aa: CASSYRPGDGNQPQHF

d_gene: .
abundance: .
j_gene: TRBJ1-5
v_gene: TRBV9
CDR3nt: TGTGCCAGCAGCCCCACGGGAGGTCAGCCCCAGCATTTT
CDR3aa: CASSPTGGQPQHF

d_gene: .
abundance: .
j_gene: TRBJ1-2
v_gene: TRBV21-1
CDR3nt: TGTGCCAGCAGCCCCAGGTCCAGGGGGACCCATGGCTACACCTTC
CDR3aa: CASSPRSRGTHGYTF

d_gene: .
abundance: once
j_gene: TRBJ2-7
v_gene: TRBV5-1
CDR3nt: TGCGCCAGCAGCTTAAACACCGAGCAGTACTTC
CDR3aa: CASSLNTEQYF

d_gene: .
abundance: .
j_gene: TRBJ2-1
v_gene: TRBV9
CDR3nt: TGTGCCAGCAGCCCCGGTTTCCCGAACTCCTACAATGAGCAGTTCTTC
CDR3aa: CASSPGFPNSYNEQFF

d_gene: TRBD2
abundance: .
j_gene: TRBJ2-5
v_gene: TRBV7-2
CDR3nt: TGTGCCAGCAGCCTACGCCGACTAGCGGGAGACGAGACCCAGTACTTC
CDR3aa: CASSLRRLAGDETQYF

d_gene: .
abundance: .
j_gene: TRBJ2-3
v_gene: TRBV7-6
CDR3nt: TGTGCCAGCAGTTTTATCCCTTGGGCAGATACGCAGTATTTT
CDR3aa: CASSFIPWADTQYF

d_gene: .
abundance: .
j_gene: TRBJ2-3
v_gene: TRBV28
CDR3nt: TGTGCCAGCAGTTTAGACCACACAGATACGCAGTATTTT
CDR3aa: CASSLDHTDTQYF

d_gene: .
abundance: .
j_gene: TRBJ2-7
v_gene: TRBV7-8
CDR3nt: TGTGCCAGCAGTGCCAAGCCGGTGGACACTGCCTACGAGCAGTACTTC
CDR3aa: CASSAKPVDTAYEQYF